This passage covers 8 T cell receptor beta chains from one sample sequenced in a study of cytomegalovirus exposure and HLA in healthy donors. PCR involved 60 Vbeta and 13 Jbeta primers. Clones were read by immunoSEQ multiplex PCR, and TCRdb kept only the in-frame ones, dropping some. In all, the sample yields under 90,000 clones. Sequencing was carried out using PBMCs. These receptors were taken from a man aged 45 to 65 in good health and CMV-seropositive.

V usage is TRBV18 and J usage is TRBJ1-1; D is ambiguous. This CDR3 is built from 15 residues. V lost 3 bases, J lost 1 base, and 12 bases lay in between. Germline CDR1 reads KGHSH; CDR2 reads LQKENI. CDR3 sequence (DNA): TGTGCCAGCTCACCGGGAAGTGGGAGGAACACTGAAGCTTTCTTT. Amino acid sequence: CASSPGSGRNTEAFF. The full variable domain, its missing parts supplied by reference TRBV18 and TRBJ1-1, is NAGVMQNPRHLVRRRGQEARLRCSPMKGHSHVYWYRQLPEEGLKFMVYLQKENIIDESGMPKERFSAEFPKEGPSILRIQQVVRGDSAAYFCASSPGSGRNTEAFFGQGTRLTVV.

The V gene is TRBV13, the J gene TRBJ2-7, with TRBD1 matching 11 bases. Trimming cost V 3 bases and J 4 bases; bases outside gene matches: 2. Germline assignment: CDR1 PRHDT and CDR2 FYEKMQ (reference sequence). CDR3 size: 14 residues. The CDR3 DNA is TGTGCCAGCAGCTTGGGACAGGGGGTGTACGAGCAGTACTTC. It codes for CASSLGQGVYEQYF.

CDR3 in DNA: TGTGCCAGTAAATTACAGGGTGCTAGATCCAATCAGCCCCAGCATTTT. It encodes CASKLQGARSNQPQHF. This chain connects TRBV19 to TRBJ1-5, with D possibly matching TRBD1 (6 bases). V was shortened by 7 bases and J by 3 bases, with 19 bases between the two germline ends. CDR1 and CDR2 (germline): LNHDA, SQIVND (reference sequence). CDR3 size: 16 residues. Drawing the rest from reference TRBV19 and TRBJ1-5, the complete variable domain is DGGITQSPKYLFRKEGQNVTLSCEQNLNHDAMYWYRQDPGQGLRLIYYSQIVNDFQKGDIAEGYSVSREKKESFPLTVTSAQKNPTAFYLCASKLQGARSNQPQHFGDGTRLSIL.

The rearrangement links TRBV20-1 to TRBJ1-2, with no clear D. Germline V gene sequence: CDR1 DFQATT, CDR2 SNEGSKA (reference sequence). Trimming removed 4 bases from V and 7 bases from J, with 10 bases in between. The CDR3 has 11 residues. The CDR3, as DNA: TGCAGTGCTATATTAGTCGGTGGCTACACCTTC. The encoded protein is CSAILVGGYTF.

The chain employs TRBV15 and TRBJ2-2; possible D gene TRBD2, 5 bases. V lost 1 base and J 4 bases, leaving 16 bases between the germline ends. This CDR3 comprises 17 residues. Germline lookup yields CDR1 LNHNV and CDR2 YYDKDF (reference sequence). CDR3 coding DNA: TGTGCCACCAGCAGAGGGAGGATAACCATGACCACCGGGGAGCTGTTTTTT. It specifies CATSRGRITMTTGELFF.

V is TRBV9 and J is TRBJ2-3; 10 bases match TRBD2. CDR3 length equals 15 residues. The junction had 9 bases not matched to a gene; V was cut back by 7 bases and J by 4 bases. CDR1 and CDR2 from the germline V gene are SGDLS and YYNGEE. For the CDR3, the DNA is TGTGCCAGCGGTAGCGGGAGGCTAAGCCCAGATACGCAGTATTTT. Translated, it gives CASGSGRLSPDTQYF.

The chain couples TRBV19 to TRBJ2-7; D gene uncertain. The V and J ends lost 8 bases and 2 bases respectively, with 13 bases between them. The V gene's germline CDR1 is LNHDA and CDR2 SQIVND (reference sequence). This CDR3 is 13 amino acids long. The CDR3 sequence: CASRQGPTYEQYF. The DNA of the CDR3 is TGTGCCAGTCGACAAGGCCCGACCTACGAGCAGTACTTC. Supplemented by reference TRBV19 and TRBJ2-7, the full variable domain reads DGGITQSPKYLFRKEGQNVTLSCEQNLNHDAMYWYRQDPGQGLRLIYYSQIVNDFQKGDIAEGYSVSREKKESFPLTVTSAQKNPTAFYLCASRQGPTYEQYFGPGTRLTVT.

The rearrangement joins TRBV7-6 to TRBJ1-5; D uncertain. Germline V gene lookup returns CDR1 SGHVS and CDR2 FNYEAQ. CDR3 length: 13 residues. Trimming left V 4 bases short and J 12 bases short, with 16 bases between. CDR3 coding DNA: TGTGCCAGCAGCTCGCTCCCCTTCGGGGACCAGCATTTT. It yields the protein CASSSLPFGDQHF.